This T cell receptor beta chain was recorded in a study of blood T cell repertoires in COVID-19. Looking at the study overall: Samples of COVID-19 (acute and convalescent) were obtained from the United States, Italy and Spain. T cells, B-cell-depleted T cells, or PBMCs provided the cDNA or gDNA that served as material.

Germline trimming cut 5 bases from V and 4 bases from J; bases unmatched to any gene: 4. The CDR3 contains 15 residues. The germline V gene has CDR1 SGHTA and CDR2 FQGNSA. As originally analysed: Reference gene primer amplification gave estimated nucleated cell counts. TCRdb keeps only in-frame clones here, not all; method: immunoSEQ multiplex PCR. V, J and clone size were drawn from that table, and D and trimming were deduced from the DNA. Among about 140,000 clones, roughly 89% were seen once, and the ten largest hold 0.75% to 0.95%. The specimen sequenced was peripheral blood. The rearrangement links TRBV7-2 to TRBJ2-1, with 11 bases identical to TRBD2. The TCR originated in a woman aged 50 to 60 with acute or convalescent COVID-19. The CDR3: CASSLGTSGYNEQFF. As DNA, the CDR3 is TGTGCCAGCAGCCTCGGGACTAGCGGTTACAATGAGCAGTTCTTC.